This T cell receptor (beta chain) is drawn from a study of blood T cell repertoires in COVID-19. About the research overall: Collection of acute and convalescent COVID-19 samples took place in the United States, Italy and Spain. Sources were T cells, B-cell-depleted T cells, or PBMCs; the material itself was cDNA or gDNA.

Original processing notes: Nucleated cell counts were estimated from reference gene primer amplification. Sequenced by immunoSEQ multiplex PCR; TCRdb stores in-frame clones only, minus some. The V and J calls and clone size come from that table; D and trimming were worked out from the DNA. The profile shows about 150,000 clones, 70% to 90% of them singletons. V lost 5 bases, J lost 3 bases, and 14 bases lay in between. The length of the CDR3 is 15 residues. The germline CDR1 and CDR2 sequences are MNHEY and SVGEGT. The J gene is TRBJ1-3, the V gene TRBV6-2 or TRBV6-3; perhaps TRBD1 as D (6 bases). The sample was peripheral blood. The source is a woman aged 70-85 years with acute or convalescent COVID-19. The CDR3 nucleotides are TGTGCCAGCAGTCTACAGGGATCTGATGGAAACACCATATATTTT. Translated, it gives CASSLQGSDGNTIYF.